The 11 T cell receptor beta chains given below trace back to one sample, sequenced in a study of cytomegalovirus exposure and HLA in healthy donors. The study ran its PCR with 60 Vbeta and 13 Jbeta primers. Profiling relied on immunoSEQ multiplex PCR, and the TCRdb table lists in-frame clones only, not all of them. Among approximately 140,000 clones listed, 78% were seen once. Source material: PBMCs. Receptors originate from a man in his forties in good health and CMV-seropositive.

J is TRBJ1-6 and V is TRBV9; 10 bases fit TRBD1. CDR1 is SGDLS and CDR2 is YYNGEE in the germline V gene. Trimming at V came to 0 bases and at J to 10 bases, leaving 7 bases not matched to a gene. CDR3 size: 16 residues. CDR3 residues: CASSVEATGGKSPLHF. CDR3 coding DNA: TGTGCCAGCAGCGTAGAGGCGACAGGGGGCAAGTCACCCCTCCACTTT.

The chain is built from TRBV5-8 and TRBJ2-1; TRBD1 agrees at 9 bases. The CDR3 sequence is 14 residues long. Germline-derived CDR1 and CDR2 are SGHTS and YDEGEE. J gave up 5 bases and V 2 bases, and 2 bases lay outside the gene matches. CDR3 in DNA: TGTGCCAGCAGCTTCGGGACAGGGAACAATGAGCAGTTCTTC. This gives the protein CASSFGTGNNEQFF.

The chain uses TRBV21-1 and TRBJ2-3; no check of the table's D call, TRBD2, against the DNA was made. TRBV21-1 is given as a pseudogene. This CDR3 is built from 16 residues. The CDR3 reads CASSRRDGEGTDTQYF. The CDR3 nucleotides read TGTGCCAGCAGCAGGAGGGACGGGGAGGGCACAGATACGCAGTATTTT.

This clone was seen once. The V and J genes are TRBV13 and TRBJ2-7, with TRBD2 matching over 12 bases. Per germline, CDR1 PRHDT and CDR2 FYEKMQ (reference sequence). This CDR3 has 15 residues. V was clipped by 5 bases and J by 9 bases; unmatched bases: 11. The CDR3 region has the DNA TGTGCCAGCAGCCCGAGACTAGCGGGAGAGTCTGGGCAGTACTTC. This gives the protein CASSPRLAGESGQYF.

This chain uses TRBV7-6 with TRBJ1-2; 7 nucleotides align to TRBD1. V shed 3 bases, J shed 2 bases, and the junction held 9 bases outside the gene matches. This CDR3 spans 16 amino acids. Germline CDR1 SGHVS, CDR2 FNYEAQ. CDR3 protein: CASSFLGGGINYGYTF. For the CDR3, the DNA is TGTGCCAGCAGCTTCCTTGGAGGGGGCATCAACTATGGCTACACCTTC.

The V gene is TRBV7-3, the J gene TRBJ2-2, with D perhaps TRBD2 (6 bases). Germline V gene data show CDR1 as SGHTA and CDR2 as FQGTGA. V lost 5 bases, J lost 6 bases, and 16 bases lay in between. CDR3 length: 15 residues. The CDR3 region is CASSPQTSMAGELFF. Here the CDR3 DNA reads TGTGCCAGCAGCCCTCAGACTAGTATGGCCGGGGAGCTGTTTTTT.

The chain links TRBV5-1 to TRBJ2-3; possible D gene TRBD2, 6 bases. The CDR3 has 14 amino acids. Per the germline V gene, CDR1 is SGHRS and CDR2 is YFSETQ. V was clipped by 2 bases and J by 3 bases, with 10 bases between them. CDR3 sequence reads: CASSFGGGTDTQYF. The CDR3 DNA is TGCGCCAGCAGCTTCGGGGGAGGTACAGATACGCAGTATTTT.

The chain carries TRBV7-9 and TRBJ2-7, with 10 bases that match TRBD1. The CDR3 extends over 16 amino acids. Germline assignment: CDR1 SEHNR and CDR2 FQNEAQ (reference sequence). Losses at the gene ends were 4 bases for V and 5 bases for J; bases not matched to a gene: 11. CDR3 sequence (DNA): TGTGCCAGCAGCTCTTGGGGGGACAGGGGTTTACACGAGCAGTACTTC. Translation: CASSSWGDRGLHEQYF.

This clone was seen only a few times. V and J are TRBV28 and TRBJ2-3; 7 nucleotides align to TRBD1. The ends lost 6 bases at V and 1 base at J; junction bases unmatched: 7. The CDR3 is 15 residues long. Germline V CDR1 and CDR2: MDHEN, SYDVKM. CDR3 amino acids: CASSRGSGGTDTQYF. CDR3 sequence (DNA): TGTGCCAGCAGCAGGGGGAGCGGAGGCACAGATACGCAGTATTTT.

The rearrangement joins TRBV23-1 to TRBJ2-7; the match to TRBD1 covers 9 bases. TRBV23-1 is sorted into the ORF group, with uncertain function. The CDR3 consists of 15 residues. V trimming: 4 bases; J trimming: 5 bases; junction bases outside the gene matches: 9. The CDR3 coding sequence is TGCGCCAGCAGTCGCCGCGGACAGGGGAGAGACGAGCAGTACTTC. Its translation: CASSRRGQGRDEQYF.

The rearrangement links TRBV19 to TRBJ2-5; D not resolved. V lost 0 bases and J lost 0, with 2 bases in between. This CDR3 has 13 residues. Looked up from germline, CDR1 is LNHDA and CDR2 is SQIVND (reference sequence). The CDR3 is CASSIDYQETQYF. CDR3 DNA: TGTGCCAGTAGTATAGACTACCAAGAGACCCAGTACTTC.